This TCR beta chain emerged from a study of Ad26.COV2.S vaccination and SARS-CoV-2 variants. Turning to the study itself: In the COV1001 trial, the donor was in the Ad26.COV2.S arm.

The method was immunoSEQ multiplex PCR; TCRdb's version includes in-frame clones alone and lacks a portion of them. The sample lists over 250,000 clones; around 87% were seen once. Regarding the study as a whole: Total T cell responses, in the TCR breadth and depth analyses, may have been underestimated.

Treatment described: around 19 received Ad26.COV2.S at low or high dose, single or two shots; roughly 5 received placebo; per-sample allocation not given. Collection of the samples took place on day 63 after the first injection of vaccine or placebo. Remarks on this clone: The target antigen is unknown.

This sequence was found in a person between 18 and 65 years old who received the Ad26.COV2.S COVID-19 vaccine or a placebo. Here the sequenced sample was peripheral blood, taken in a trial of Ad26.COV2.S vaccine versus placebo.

CDR3 in DNA: TGTGCCAGCAGTGACCGGGAGGAAACCGGGGAGCTGTTTTTT. Translated: CASSDREETGELFF. The gene calls are TRBV6-4 and TRBJ2-2; 7 bases fit TRBD2. The V segment lost 2 bases and the J segment 5 bases; nucleotides outside the gene matches: 2. The CDR3 length is 14 residues. Germline V gene data show CDR1 as MRHNA and CDR2 as SNTAGT.